The 15 T cell receptor beta chains given below trace back to one sample, sequenced in a study of metastatic and nonmetastatic thyroid tumors. Thyroid surgery was performed in patients who had received no treatment beforehand. TCRdb re-called the PCR reads via MiXCR. The repertoire holds 25,000 to 35,000 clones, with about 32% as singletons. The sample was blood. All receptors derive from a female donor with papillary thyroid cancer or a benign thyroid nodule (not recorded which). Some clones in this sample may be carry-over from other donors' samples.

The chain links TRBV6-1 to TRBJ1-6; unclear D gene. Germline V gene lookup returns CDR1 MNHNS and CDR2 SASEGT. The CDR3 is 13 amino acids. Trimming took off 9 bases at V and 5 bases at J, with 11 bases between the two ends. As DNA, the CDR3 is TGTGCCAGTGGGTCTCTAAATAATTCACCCCTCCACTTT. It specifies CASGSLNNSPLHF.

The V gene is TRBV15, the J gene TRBJ2-7, with D possibly matching TRBD1 (6 bases). V was shortened by 0 bases and J by 13 bases, with 22 bases between the two germline ends. Germline assignment: CDR1 LNHNV and CDR2 YYDKDF (reference sequence). This CDR3 is 15 amino acids long. The CDR3 protein is CATSRDSDSSYENYF. The CDR3 bases are TGTGCCACCAGCAGAGATTCGGACAGTTCCTACGAGAATTACTTC.

This clone appeared many times. The chain joins TRBV4-2 to TRBJ2-7, with TRBD2 matching over 12 bases. Germline V lookup: CDR1 LGHNA, CDR2 YNFKEQ. After removal of 3 bases from V and 0 bases from J, the junction contained 0 bases not matched to a gene. The length of the CDR3 is 15 residues. The CDR3 region is CASSQTSGSSYEQYF. CDR3 DNA: TGTGCCAGCAGCCAGACTAGCGGGAGCTCCTACGAGCAGTACTTC.

Notes on this clone: A single base separates this from a much larger clone, so it may be a read error. At the DNA level, this CDR3 is encoded by other sequences in the same sample as well. The rearrangement uses TRBV9 and TRBJ1-2; 11 nucleotides align to TRBD1. Germline loops: CDR1 SGDLS, CDR2 YYNGEE. The CDR3 covers 16 residues. Trimming cost V 0 bases and J 4 bases; bases outside gene matches: 5. The CDR3 nucleotides are TGTGCCAGCAGCGTAGGGACAGGGGGCGAAATCTATGGCTACACCTTC. Translating it yields CASSVGTGGEIYGYTF. Supplemented by reference TRBV9 and TRBJ1-2, the full variable domain reads DSGVTQTPKHLITATGQRVTLRCSPRSGDLSVYWYQQSLDQGLQFLIQYYNGEERAKGNILERFSAQQFPDLHSELNLSSLELGDSALYFCASSVGTGGEIYGYTFGSGTRLTVV.

The chain uses TRBV7-2 and TRBJ1-5; D ambiguous. The CDR3 is made up of 13 amino acids. V was clipped by 4 bases and J by 5 bases, with 9 bases between them. Per germline, CDR1 SGHTA and CDR2 FQGNSA. DNA for the CDR3: TGTGCCAGCAGCTCCCACCGGGATCAGCCCCAGCATTTT. Its translation: CASSSHRDQPQHF.

The table lists this clone with a few counts. V usage is TRBV28 and J usage is TRBJ1-6, with D maybe TRBD1 (5 bases). This CDR3 has 13 residues. The germline V and J ends were trimmed by 4 bases and 10 bases, with 11 bases remaining between them. Germline V gene data show CDR1 as MDHEN and CDR2 as SYDVKM. The CDR3 loop is CASSSQGNSPLHF. CDR3 coding DNA: TGTGCCAGCAGTTCCCAGGGAAACTCACCCCTCCACTTT.

The chain combines TRBV11-2 with TRBJ2-1; 8 positions agree with TRBD2. The CDR3 is 15 amino acids. Per the germline V gene, CDR1 is SGHAT and CDR2 is FQNNGV. Losses at the gene ends were 0 bases for V and 4 bases for J; bases not matched to a gene: 2. The CDR3 spells CASSLEGGGYNEQFF. The DNA for the CDR3 is TGTGCCAGCAGCTTAGAGGGCGGGGGGTACAATGAGCAGTTCTTC.

This clone was seen repeatedly, ten times or more. This sequence joins TRBV10-3 and TRBJ2-7; 7 bases match TRBD2. This CDR3 is built from 12 residues. Germline V gene lookup returns CDR1 ENHRY and CDR2 SYGVKD. With 8 bases clipped from V and 7 bases from J, the junction kept 8 bases outside the gene matches. The CDR3 nucleotides are TGTGCCATCGGGGGGGAAGGCGGTGAGCAGTACTTC. It specifies CAIGGEGGEQYF.

The V call is TRBV27, the J call TRBJ2-7; D tentatively reads TRBD1 or TRBD2 (5 bases each). Between the trimmed V and J ends, which lost 4 bases and 4 bases, there was a span of 29 bases. The CDR3 runs 19 residues. Per the germline V gene, CDR1 is MNHEY and CDR2 is SMNVEV (reference sequence). CDR3 sequence reads: CASSSLGGSGTAGGYEQYF. The CDR3 DNA follows: TGTGCCAGCAGTTCCCTCGGAGGATCCGGGACCGCGGGCGGGTACGAGCAGTACTTC.

This clone has more than one count but fewer than ten. This chain uses TRBV30 with TRBJ1-1; possibly TRBD1 for D (6 bases). Germline assignment: CDR1 GTSNPN and CDR2 SVGIG (reference sequence). The CDR3 loop spans 13 amino acids. V was trimmed by 4 bases and J by 5 bases, leaving 14 bases between them. The CDR3 here is CAWTRTVGTEAFF. The CDR3 bases are TGTGCCTGGACGAGGACAGTGGGGACTGAAGCTTTCTTT.

The chain recombines TRBV3-1 with TRBJ2-2, with a weak D call TRBD1 (5 bases). CDR1 and CDR2 from the germline V gene are LGHDT and YNNKEL (reference sequence). V was trimmed by 0 bases and J by 6 bases, leaving 11 bases between them. The CDR3 is made up of 15 amino acids. CDR3: CASSQDLIGAGELFF. In DNA, the CDR3 is TGTGCCAGCAGCCAAGATCTAATAGGGGCCGGGGAGCTGTTTTTT.

About this clone itself: A junction boundary mismatches the germline segment, possibly from a read error. The chain combines TRBV5-8 with TRBJ2-5, with 7 positions matching TRBD2. The CDR3 runs to 17 residues. Germline-derived CDR1 and CDR2 are SGHTS and YDEGEE. The CDR3 coding sequence is TGTGCCAGCAGGGATGCACCGGGACTACGTACTCAAGAGACCCATTACTTC. Translating gives CASRDAPGLRTQETHYF. The variable domain in full, with the rest retrieved from reference TRBV5-8 and TRBJ2-5, is EAGVTQSPTHLIKTRGQQATLRCSPISGHTSVYWYQQALGLGLQFLLWYDEGEERNRGNFPPRFSGRQFPNYSSELNVNALELEDSALYLCASRDAPGLRTQETHYFGPGTRLLVL.

This clone was seen repeatedly, ten times or more. V is TRBV6-1 and J is TRBJ1-2; TRBD1 agrees at 11 bases. The J segment lost 10 bases and the V segment lost 6 bases, leaving 7 bases of the junction unmatched. The CDR3 runs to 13 residues. From germline, CDR1 is MNHNS and CDR2 SASEGT. The CDR3 here is CASSHGQGAVYTF. The CDR3 bases are TGTGCCAGCAGCCACGGACAGGGGGCTGTCTACACCTTC.

The sample holds many counts of this clone. This chain connects TRBV19 to TRBJ1-1, with TRBD1 as a possible D gene (6 bases). The germline gives CDR1 LNHDA, CDR2 SQIVND (reference sequence). The CDR3 runs to 13 residues. Trimming took 6 bases from V and 0 from J, leaving 8 bases between them. Written as DNA, the CDR3 is TGTGCCAGTAGGAGGACAGTGAACACTGAAGCTTTCTTT. This codes for CASRRTVNTEAFF. Full variable domain (missing parts from reference TRBV19 and TRBJ1-1): DGGITQSPKYLFRKEGQNVTLSCEQNLNHDAMYWYRQDPGQGLRLIYYSQIVNDFQKGDIAEGYSVSREKKESFPLTVTSAQKNPTAFYLCASRRTVNTEAFFGQGTRLTVV.

This clone was picked up many times. The CDR3 loop is CASIERDWTEAFF. The DNA for the CDR3 is TGTGCCAGTATTGAAAGGGATTGGACTGAAGCTTTCTTT. The chain links TRBV19 to TRBJ1-1; D not certain. V was clipped by 7 bases and J by 5 bases, with 14 bases between them. In germline, CDR1 is LNHDA, CDR2 SQIVND (reference sequence). The CDR3 is made up of 13 amino acids.